These 32 T cell receptor beta chains share one sample of origin, sequenced in a study of molecular identifiers for immune sequencing clone quantification. TCRdb reprocessed the PCR reads via MiXCR and lists one record per CDR3 protein. The sample contains about 320,000 distinct CDR3 sequences, 20% to 25% of which appear only once. Sequenced input: naive CD8+ T cells from blood, with Jurkat cell RNA spiked in. Subset reported: FACS-sorted CD8+CD4-CCR7+CD45RA+ naive T cells. Receptors originate from a human donor in good health. Some libraries in this study had Jurkat cell RNA spiked in.

This clonotype was detected many times. This chain joins TRBV29-1 and TRBJ2-5; D remains unclear. Trimming took off 4 bases at V and 2 bases at J, with 8 bases between the two ends. Germline V gene lookup returns CDR1 SQVTM and CDR2 ANQGSEA. The CDR3 covers 12 residues. The CDR3 region has the DNA TGCAGCGTTGCTCCCACTCAAGAGACCCAGTACTTC. The encoded protein is CSVAPTQETQYF.

This clonotype was counted ten times or more. The chain is built from TRBV7-6 and TRBJ2-3; 8 positions agree with TRBD1. J was trimmed by 2 bases and V by 4 bases; bases with no gene match: 2. The CDR3 has 14 residues. Germline-derived CDR1 and CDR2 are SGHVS and FNYEAQ. CDR3 DNA: TGTGCCAGCAGCTGGACAGGGTTCACAGATACGCAGTATTTT. Residues: CASSWTGFTDTQYF.

This clonotype showed up many times. The chain has TRBV9 and TRBJ2-7; a possible D gene is TRBD2 (5 bases). This CDR3 has 14 residues. Germline V gives CDR1 SGDLS, CDR2 YYNGEE. Trimming pared 2 bases from V and 0 bases from J, leaving 9 bases between. The CDR3 nucleotides are TGTGCCAGCAGCGTTGAGGGAAGCTCCTACGAGCAGTACTTC. Protein: CASSVEGSSYEQYF.

As to this clonotype: With a much larger clone just one base away, this may be a read error. The CDR3 DNA reads as TGTGCCAGCAGCTTCAACCGCACTGAAGCTTTCTTT. This encodes CASSFNRTEAFF. The chain recombines TRBV5-3 with TRBJ1-1; D not resolved. TRBV5-3 is placed among ORFs of uncertain function. The CDR3 runs to 12 residues.

Comment on this clonotype: With a much larger clone just one base away, this may be a read error. DNA for the CDR3: TGTGCCAGCAGTTTATCGTCAGCGGTGAACACCGGGCAGCTGTTTTTT. Its protein is CASSLSSAVNTGQLFF. The chain recombines TRBV12-3 or TRBV12-4 with TRBJ2-2, with D perhaps matching TRBD2 (5 bases). This CDR3 region has 16 residues.

There are many counts of this clonotype. The chain joins TRBV9 to TRBJ1-6; maybe TRBD1 (6 bases). Trimming shortened V by 3 bases and J by 7 bases, and 14 bases separated the two germline ends. Germline values: CDR1 SGDLS, CDR2 YYNGEE. The CDR3 spans 15 residues. CDR3 coding DNA: TGTGCCAGCAGCGCGGAGGGGGTAAGGAATTCACCCCTCCACTTT. It yields the protein CASSAEGVRNSPLHF.

Note on this clonotype: One end of the junction varies from germline; a read error may be responsible. The gene calls are TRBV19 and TRBJ2-7, with TRBD1 matching 9 bases. The CDR3 contains 13 residues. Germline V CDR1 and CDR2: LNHDA, SQIVND (reference sequence). DNA of the CDR3: TGTGCCGGTAGCCAGGGACAGGGCTACGAGCAGTACTTC. It is translated as CAGSQGQGYEQYF.

This clonotype came up many times. The gene calls are TRBV9 and TRBJ2-3, with TRBD2 identical over 8 bases. The CDR3 has 16 residues. Germline CDR1 and CDR2: SGDLS and YYNGEE. The V gene end was trimmed by 4 bases and the J gene end by 2 bases; junction bases not matched to a gene: 9. CDR3 nucleotides: TGTGCCAGCAGCCCGGGGGGGCGTACACCCACAGATACGCAGTATTTT. Residues: CASSPGGRTPTDTQYF.

This clonotype was observed at least ten times. The J gene is TRBJ2-2, the V gene TRBV14, with D possibly matching TRBD1 (5 bases). The CDR3 has 17 amino acids. Germline lookup yields CDR1 SGHDN and CDR2 FVKESK. Trimming left V 0 bases short and J 4 bases short, with 15 bases between. The CDR3 here is CASSQDWGPLITGELFF. DNA of the CDR3: TGTGCCAGCAGCCAAGATTGGGGCCCGCTAATCACCGGGGAGCTGTTTTTT.

In its sample, this clonotype was seen many times. This chain links TRBV6-6 with TRBJ2-6, with TRBD1 identical over 8 bases. The CDR3 contains 17 residues. Germline assignment: CDR1 MNHNY and CDR2 SVGAGI (reference sequence). With 5 bases clipped from V and 0 bases from J, the junction kept 6 bases outside the gene matches. The CDR3 DNA reads as TGTGCCAGCAGTCGGACAGGGCCTTACTCTGGGGCCAACGTCCTGACTTTC. This gives the protein CASSRTGPYSGANVLTF.

This clonotype was detected only a few times. A read error may explain this, as a much larger clone is one base away. The V and J genes are TRBV7-9 and TRBJ2-7; 10 bases are shared with TRBD2. The CDR3 sequence is 15 residues long. The germline gives CDR1 SEHNR, CDR2 FQNEAQ (reference sequence). The CDR3 DNA sequence: TGTGCCAGCAGCCGCCTAACTAGCGGGGCCTACGAGCGGTACTTC. Encoded protein: CASSRLTSGAYERYF.

In this sample, this clonotype turned up many times. The chain carries TRBV6-2 or TRBV6-3 and TRBJ2-3, with unresolved D. Germline lookup yields CDR1 MNHEY and CDR2 SVGEGT. Trimming removed 2 bases at V and 0 bases at J, with 9 bases between. The CDR3 totals 15 residues. The CDR3 protein is CASSYAGFSTDTQYF. The CDR3 nucleotides are TGTGCCAGCAGTTACGCCGGGTTTAGCACAGATACGCAGTATTTT.

This clonotype was recorded many times. The rearrangement uses TRBV12-3 or TRBV12-4 and TRBJ1-1; D not certain. V lost 2 bases and J lost 3, with 7 bases in between. The CDR3 is made up of 13 amino acids. In DNA form, the CDR3 reads TGTGCCAGCAGTTTATTGGCCTACACTGAAGCTTTCTTT. Protein product: CASSLLAYTEAFF.

This clonotype was observed many times. V usage is TRBV9 and J usage is TRBJ2-2, with D hard to call. V dropped 0 bases and J dropped 5 bases, with 5 bases sitting between them. CDR1 SGDLS and CDR2 YYNGEE come from the germline V gene. This CDR3 has 13 amino acids. CDR3 in amino acids: CASSVDQTGELFF. CDR3 nucleotide sequence: TGTGCCAGCAGCGTAGATCAAACCGGGGAGCTGTTTTTT.

Points on this clonotype: Since a much larger clone is just one base distant, this may be a read error. The CDR3 spells CASSQDTVRDTQCF. In nucleotides, the CDR3 is TGCGCCAGCAGCCAAGACACGGTACGAGATACGCAGTGTTTT. The genes are TRBV4-3 and TRBJ2-3; D unresolved. The CDR3 has 14 amino acids. The germline CDR1 and CDR2 sequences are LGHNA and YSLEER.

With respect to this clonotype: Compared with germline, one end of the junction differs, possibly owing to a read error. The chain carries TRBV6-5 and TRBJ2-5, with 7 positions matching TRBD2. Germline lookup yields CDR1 MNHEY and CDR2 SVGAGI. This CDR3 comprises 15 residues. This CDR3 reads CASSYGAGVSETRYF. As DNA, the CDR3 is TGTGCCAGCAGTTACGGGGCGGGAGTTTCGGAGACCCGGTACTTC.

Points on this clonotype: A much bigger clone sits one base away, suggesting this may be a read error. V usage is TRBV7-9 and J usage is TRBJ2-2, with 14 bases aligning to TRBD2. Germline assignment: CDR1 SEHNR and CDR2 FQNEAQ (reference sequence). The V segment lost 4 bases and the J segment 4 bases; nucleotides outside the gene matches: 5. This CDR3 has 17 residues. The DNA for the CDR3 is TGTGCCAGCAGCTGGGGACTAGCGGGAGATAGCACCGGGGAGCTGTTTTTT. The encoded protein is CASSWGLAGDSTGELFF.

This clonotype was recorded at least ten times. The chain links TRBV4-3 to TRBJ2-1, with D maybe TRBD1 (6 bases). V shed 4 bases and J shed 6 bases, with 13 bases lying between them. The CDR3 extends over 14 amino acids. Germline assignment: CDR1 LGHNA and CDR2 YSLEER. The CDR3 DNA reads as TGCGCCAGCAGCCCCGACAGGACACGCAATGAGCAGTTCTTC. Translating gives CASSPDRTRNEQFF.

The J gene is TRBJ2-2, the V gene TRBV7-9; D gene uncertain. Per the germline V gene, CDR1 is SEHNR and CDR2 is FQNEAQ (reference sequence). The CDR3 length is 14 residues. V was clipped by 5 bases and J by 6 bases, with 13 bases between them. The CDR3 DNA sequence: TGTGCCAGCAGCGCTCGACCCTCGGCCGGGGAGCTGTTTTTT. Residues: CASSARPSAGELFF.

This clonotype was recorded many times. The rearrangement uses TRBV6-6 and TRBJ2-5; D gene unclear. Trimming left V 6 bases short and J 0 bases short, with 11 bases between. This CDR3 is built from 14 residues. The germline V gene encodes CDR1 MNHNY and CDR2 SVGAGI (reference sequence). In nucleotides, the CDR3 is TGTGCCAGCAGCCCATACGGTTACCAAGAGACCCAGTACTTC. It specifies CASSPYGYQETQYF.

This clonotype came up many times. The rearrangement joins TRBV4-1 to TRBJ1-4; TRBD1 might be the D (6 bases). The CDR3 length is 18 residues. In germline, CDR1 is MGHRA, CDR2 YSYEKL. Trimming took off 0 bases at V and 0 bases at J, with 14 bases between the two ends. The CDR3 region is CASSQDPGAVATNEKLFF. The DNA for the CDR3 is TGCGCCAGCAGCCAAGATCCGGGGGCGGTCGCAACTAATGAAAAACTGTTTTTT.

This clonotype was seen ten or more times. The gene calls are TRBV7-6 and TRBJ2-3; D is unresolved. V was pared by 1 base and J by 3 bases, with 8 bases between. Per the germline V gene, CDR1 is SGHVS and CDR2 is FNYEAQ. This CDR3 comprises 14 residues. This chain's CDR3 is CASSLVSQTDTQYF. The DNA of the CDR3 is TGTGCCAGCAGCTTAGTATCCCAGACAGATACGCAGTATTTT.

About this clonotype itself: Since a much larger clone is just one base distant, this may be a read error. The V and J genes are TRBV11-2 and TRBJ1-1, with a tentative D call TRBD1 (5 bases). Germline V gene sequence: CDR1 SGHAT, CDR2 FQNNGV. The CDR3 sequence is 14 residues long. CDR3 in DNA: TGTGCCAGCATCCAGACAGAAAAAAACACTGAAGCTCTCTTT. Protein sequence: CASIQTEKNTEALF.

This clonotype was seen ten or more times. The rearrangement links TRBV6-2 or TRBV6-3 to TRBJ2-7, with 9 bases identical to TRBD1. V was clipped by 4 bases and J by 4 bases; unmatched bases: 11. The CDR3 length is 16 residues. CDR1 and CDR2 (germline): MNHEY, SVGEGT. The CDR3 region is CASSSPRRQGVYEQYF. CDR3 nucleotide sequence: TGTGCCAGCAGTTCACCAAGACGACAGGGGGTTTACGAGCAGTACTTC.

The rearrangement joins TRBV7-9 to TRBJ1-1; D call uncertain. V was cut by 3 bases and J by 0 bases, with 11 bases left in between. CDR1 and CDR2 from the germline V gene are SEHNR and FQNEAQ (reference sequence). The CDR3 contains 15 residues. CDR3 in amino acids: CASSFQSPMNTEAFF. For the CDR3, the DNA is TGTGCCAGCAGCTTTCAGAGTCCAATGAACACTGAAGCTTTCTTT.

J is TRBJ2-7 and V is TRBV28, with D unclear. This CDR3 has 13 residues. Per germline, CDR1 MDHEN and CDR2 SYDVKM. The V gene lost 2 bases and the J gene lost 0 bases, with 5 bases spanning the gap. In nucleotides, the CDR3 is TGTGCCAGCAGTTTAAGCTACTCCTACGAGCAGTACTTC. Protein: CASSLSYSYEQYF. Drawing the rest from reference TRBV28 and TRBJ2-7, the complete variable domain is DVKVTQSSRYLVKRTGEKVFLECVQDMDHENMFWYRQDPGLGLRLIYFSYDVKMKEKGDIPEGYSVSREKKERFSLILESASTNQTSMYLCASSLSYSYEQYFGPGTRLTVT.

This clonotype was counted ten times or more. J is TRBJ2-7 and V is TRBV29-1; 10 bases fit TRBD1. The length of the CDR3 is 12 residues. Germline V gene data show CDR1 as SQVTM and CDR2 as ANQGSEA. Losses at the gene ends were 6 bases for V and 6 bases for J; bases not matched to a gene: 5. The CDR3 loop reads CSVGTGAGEQYF. The CDR3 bases are TGCAGCGTAGGGACAGGGGCGGGCGAGCAGTACTTC.

This clonotype was detected ten times or more. The chain links TRBV7-2 to TRBJ2-1; no definite D call. The CDR3 is made up of 14 amino acids. Germline values: CDR1 SGHTA, CDR2 FQGNSA. The ends were cut back, 3 bases at V and 0 bases at J, with 6 bases in the middle. The CDR3 sequence is CASSFLDSYNEQFF. CDR3 nucleotides: TGTGCCAGCAGCTTCCTTGACTCCTACAATGAGCAGTTCTTC. The whole variable domain, filled in from reference TRBV7-2 and TRBJ2-1, reads GAGVSQSPSNKVTEKGKDVELRCDPISGHTALYWYRQSLGQGLEFLIYFQGNSAPDKSGLPSDRFSAERTGGSVSTLTIQRTQQEDSAVYLCASSFLDSYNEQFFGPGTRLTVL.

This clonotype showed up just a few times. This rearrangement joins TRBV12-3 or TRBV12-4 to TRBJ2-7; D is possibly TRBD1 or TRBD2 (5 bases each). The V end was cut by 7 bases, the J end by 3 bases, with 16 bases between. There are 14 residues in the CDR3. The CDR3, as DNA: TGTGCCAGCACTATTGAGGGACGGTTCTACGAGCAGTACTTC. It codes for CASTIEGRFYEQYF.

Worth noting for this clonotype: A read error is possible here, since a much larger clone lies one base away. The V gene is TRBV6-5, the J gene TRBJ2-3; no definite D call. The length of the CDR3 is 14 residues. Germline V gene sequence: CDR1 MNHEY, CDR2 SVGAGI. The germline V and J ends were trimmed by 0 bases and 3 bases, with 7 bases remaining between them. The CDR3 is CASSYSKETDTQYF. The CDR3 region has the DNA TGTGCCAGCAGTTACTCCAAGGAAACAGATACGCAGTATTTT.

The sample holds many counts of this clonotype. The chain recombines TRBV18 with TRBJ2-7; 12 bases fit TRBD2. In germline, CDR1 is KGHSH, CDR2 LQKENI. The CDR3 is made up of 15 amino acids. V dropped 5 bases and J dropped 7; count of bases not matched to a gene: 9. CDR3 DNA sequence: TGTGCCAGCTCAACCGAACCGGGACTAGCGGGTGAGCAGTACTTC. The encoded protein is CASSTEPGLAGEQYF.

This clonotype was recorded many times. This chain links TRBV7-8 with TRBJ2-7; perhaps D is TRBD1 or TRBD2 (5 bases each). Trimming left V 2 bases short and J 2 bases short, with 25 bases between. This CDR3 has 19 residues. The germline V gene encodes CDR1 SGHVS and CDR2 FQNEAQ. The CDR3 here is CASSLLVPLGATTAYEQYF. CDR3 DNA: TGTGCCAGCAGCTTATTAGTCCCCCTCGGGGCGACGACTGCCTACGAGCAGTACTTC.